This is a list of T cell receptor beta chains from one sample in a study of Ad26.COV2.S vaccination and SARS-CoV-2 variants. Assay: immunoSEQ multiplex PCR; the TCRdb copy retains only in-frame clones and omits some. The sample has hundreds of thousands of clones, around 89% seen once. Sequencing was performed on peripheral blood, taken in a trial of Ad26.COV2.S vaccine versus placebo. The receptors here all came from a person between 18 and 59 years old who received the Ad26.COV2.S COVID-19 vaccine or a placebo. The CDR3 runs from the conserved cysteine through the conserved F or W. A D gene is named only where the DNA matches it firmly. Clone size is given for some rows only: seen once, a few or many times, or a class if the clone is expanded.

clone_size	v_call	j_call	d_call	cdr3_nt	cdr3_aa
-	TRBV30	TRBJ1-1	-	TGTGCCTGGAGCCTGGGGGCCGACAGTGAAGCTTTCTTT	CAWSLGADSEAFF
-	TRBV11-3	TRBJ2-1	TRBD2	TGTGCCAGCAGCTTAAGGGCCCCTGGGACTAGCATATACAATGAGCAGTTCTTC	CASSLRAPGTSIYNEQFF
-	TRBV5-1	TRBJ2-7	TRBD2	TGCGCCAGCAGCTCGACTAGCGGGACCTCCTACGAGCAGTACTTC	CASSSTSGTSYEQYF
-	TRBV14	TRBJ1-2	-	TGTGCCAGCCCAGTCCCCATAAACGGTCAATTAGGCAATCACTATGGCTACACCTTC	CASPVPINGQLGNHYGYTF
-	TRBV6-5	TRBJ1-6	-	TGTGCCAGCACCCCCCGAGGGAGGAATTCACCCCTCCACTTT	CASTPRGRNSPLHF
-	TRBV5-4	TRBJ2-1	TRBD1	TGTGCCAGCAGCTTGGGACAGGGACGTTACAATGAGCAGTTCTTC	CASSLGQGRYNEQFF
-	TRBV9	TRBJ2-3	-	TGTGCCAGCAGCGGCGGTAGCGGCTTCGGGGATACGCAGTATTTT	CASSGGSGFGDTQYF
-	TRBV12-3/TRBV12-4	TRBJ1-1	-	TGTGCCAGCAGTTTTTCGGGGATAAGGGGAGCTTTCTTT	CASSFSGIRGAFF
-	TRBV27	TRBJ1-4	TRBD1	TGTGCCAGCAGTTTAACAGGACAGGGGGTGGGGGCTGAAAAACTGTTTTTT	CASSLTGQGVGAEKLFF
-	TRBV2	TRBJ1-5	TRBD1	TGTGCCAGCAGTGAAAAGGGGGCGCGGGGCAATCAGCCCCAGCATTTT	CASSEKGARGNQPQHF
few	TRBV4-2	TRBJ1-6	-	TGTGCCAGCAGCCCCCAGGCGGGGGGAACGGGATCACCCCTCCACTTT	CASSPQAGGTGSPLHF
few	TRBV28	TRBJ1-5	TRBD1	TGTGCCAGCAGATCCCCCGGGACAGGGAACCGGAATCAGCCCCAGCATTTT	CASRSPGTGNRNQPQHF
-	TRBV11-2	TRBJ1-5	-	TGTGCCAGCAGCCCGACAGGTCTCAATCAGCCCCAGCATTTT	CASSPTGLNQPQHF
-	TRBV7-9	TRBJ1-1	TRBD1	TGTGCCAGCAGCTTCTTACAGGGGTTCACTGAAGCTTTCTTT	CASSFLQGFTEAFF
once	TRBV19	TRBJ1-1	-	TGTGCCAGTACGATCGGCAGGTATGGAGTCGCTTTCTTT	CASTIGRYGVAFF